This T cell receptor (beta chain) was documented in a study of control samples from healthy donors and cancer patients. Sequencing used immunoSEQ multiplex PCR; TCRdb keeps in-frame clones, though not all of them. The table has 150,000 to 200,000 clones, around 89% seen once. This clone appeared once. In germline, CDR1 is MNHNY, CDR2 SVGAGI (reference sequence). The CDR3 consists of 15 residues. V lost 2 bases and J 7 bases, leaving 18 bases between the germline ends. The sequence was collected from a woman aged 45-60 years in good health. Sequencing input: blood. V gene TRBV6-6 combines with J gene TRBJ2-7, with D possibly matching TRBD2 (5 bases). The CDR3 DNA is TGTGCCAGCAGTTACGGGCCTGGAGGCCCGCCTGAGCAGTACTTC. Its protein product is CASSYGPGGPPEQYF.